This TCR beta chain was sequenced in a study of OX40 agonist ivuxolimab in advanced cancers. From germline, CDR1 is SGDLS and CDR2 YYNGEE. V lost 4 bases, J lost 5 bases, and 21 bases lay in between. This CDR3 has 17 amino acids. Produced via immunoSEQ multiplex PCR; TCRdb's table is partial and in-frame only. In the table there are about 31,000 clones, about 87% of which are singletons. This TCR derives from an adult with an advanced solid tumor such as melanoma, head and neck, liver or kidney cancer. Sequencing was performed on CD4+ or CD8+ T cells sorted from blood, taken in a trial of the OX40 agonist ivuxolimab. The rearrangement uses TRBV9 and TRBJ2-2; D perhaps matches TRBD1 (6 bases). The CDR3 nucleotides are TGTGCCAGCAGCCCCTTCCTAAGGGGGTGGGAAACCGGGGAGCTGTTTTTT. The encoded protein is CASSPFLRGWETGELFF.